The rows below give T cell receptor beta chains drawn from one sample of a study of blood T cell repertoires in COVID-19. Produced via immunoSEQ multiplex PCR; TCRdb's table is partial and in-frame only. Among 70,000 to 80,000 clones listed, roughly 80% were seen once. Sequencing was done on a sample of peripheral blood. Every receptor here comes from a man of 80 years or more with acute or convalescent COVID-19. CDR3s include the opening cysteine and the closing phenylalanine or tryptophan. Size is omitted from some rows. Given values are once, few, many or a class for expanded clones.

V gene,clone size,J gene,CDR3 protein
TRBV6-2/TRBV6-3,NA,TRBJ2-7,CASSYRGGGPYEQYF
TRBV7-2,NA,TRBJ2-5,CASSFSGRGETQYF
TRBV7-3,once,TRBJ2-1,CASSPQGGTTYNEQFF
TRBV7-3,NA,TRBJ2-3,CASKPTGTDTQYF
TRBV27,few,TRBJ1-6,CASSLQGPPDSPLHF
TRBV19,NA,TRBJ1-1,CASSPISRGRGIEAFF
TRBV28,few,TRBJ1-2,CASSSDSGGYGYTF
TRBV28,once,TRBJ2-2,CASRTGGDANTGELFF
TRBV29-1,NA,TRBJ1-4,CSVRQNEKLFF
TRBV6-2/TRBV6-3,few,TRBJ1-4,CASSYSRLSRDRGEKLFF
TRBV2,NA,TRBJ1-4,CASSEALGAIEKLFF
TRBV5-1,NA,TRBJ1-1,CASSPRGGEAFF
TRBV24-1,few,TRBJ1-2,CATSEGTVYGYTF
TRBV19,NA,TRBJ2-1,CASSSGLTGRNEQFF
TRBV28,NA,TRBJ1-1,CASSFLGGRTEAFF
TRBV19,NA,TRBJ2-3,CASKGTGGPRTDTQYF
TRBV15,NA,TRBJ2-7,CATSRENADEQYF
TRBV3-1/TRBV3-2,NA,TRBJ1-2,CASSQTQGTYGYTF
TRBV29-1,NA,TRBJ2-5,CSVAPGTSGSEETQYF
TRBV24-1,NA,TRBJ2-7,CATSDTGTGVYEQYF
TRBV28,NA,TRBJ1-5,CASRLGDQPQHF
TRBV18,NA,TRBJ1-4,CASSSDRGPNEKLFF
TRBV5-1,NA,TRBJ1-1,CASSPGQGARTEAFF
TRBV11-2,NA,TRBJ1-1,CASSFGGGHGTEAFF
TRBV5-4,NA,TRBJ2-3,CASSPGGREDTQYF
TRBV7-8,NA,TRBJ2-1,CASSLSGGAANEQFF
TRBV27,NA,TRBJ1-1,CASSRSPGGNTEAFF
TRBV7-9,few,TRBJ2-7,CASSGPDRVGPYEQYF
TRBV19,NA,TRBJ1-5,CASGLRVSNQPQHF
TRBV27,few,TRBJ1-2,CASNPEGRAGYGYTF
TRBV6-1,NA,TRBJ1-2,CASSEGGWTGLGSGYTF
TRBV21-1,NA,TRBJ2-3,CASSKVWCQGGTDTQYF
TRBV12-3/TRBV12-4,NA,TRBJ2-5,CASTLGGPETQYF
TRBV19,NA,TRBJ2-7,CASSTTGTSGLHRSYEQYF
TRBV6-5,NA,TRBJ1-3,CATARGPGNTIYF